This TCR beta chain was retrieved from a study of regulatory T cells in long-lasting Graves disease. Time point of the sample: persistent/refractory GD, antithyroid drugs over 5 years with positive TRAb. Researchers made the TCR library from RNA that was extracted from PBMCs. As to this clonotype: What it binds is unknown.

CDR3 size: 11 residues. The V gene lost 3 bases and the J gene lost 4 bases, with 6 bases spanning the gap. Per the germline V gene, CDR1 is DFQATT and CDR2 is SNEGSKA (reference sequence). Study results and caveats: Persistent Graves' patients showed less TCR diversity than newly diagnosed patients showed. With some 2,500 shared public clonotypes, persistent patients exceeded new patients, who shared about a thousand. Under persistent disease, TRBV28, TRBJ1-2 and TRBJ2-5 were used preferentially.

Building of the TCR beta libraries involved iRepertoire HTBI primers and Arm-PCR of CDR3 regions. Using its own MiXCR run on the multiplex PCR reads, TCRdb lists one record per CDR3 protein. The sample lists around 460,000 distinct CDR3 sequences, 20% to 25% occurring once. Sequenced material: peripheral blood mononuclear cells (PBMCs), taken when the disease was refractory, from a patient treated with antithyroid drugs. This TCR derives from a female donor with Graves disease. The chain is built from TRBV20-1 and TRBJ1-1; D uncertain. The CDR3 coding sequence is TGCAGTGCTAGGGTGAGCACTGAAGCTTTCTTT. Translating it yields CSARVSTEAFF.